This T cell receptor beta chain comes out of a study of CD8+ T cells in alopecia areata. Points from the study as a whole: Affected lesional scalp, above all in alopecia totalis/universalis, was more clonal than normal scalp. Among patients, TCR sharing was less clear than in mice, a difference possibly due in part to HLA diversity in the patient population.

V was clipped by 7 bases and J by 9 bases; unmatched bases: 8. The V gene's germline CDR1 is LNHDA and CDR2 SQIVND (reference sequence). The CDR3 sequence is 12 residues long. Sequencing templates came from extracted RNA that was reverse transcribed into cDNA. The data were produced by immunoSEQ multiplex PCR, yet TCRdb's version contains in-frame clones alone and is incomplete. The sample contains about 100,000 clones, 45% to 60% of which appear only once. The table lists this clone with a few counts. Its antigen remains unidentified. Alopecia areata patients gave lesional scalp punch biopsies and peripheral blood samples.

The clonotype comes from a human donor with alopecia areata. The chain recombines TRBV19 with TRBJ1-1; 7 bases agree with TRBD1. The sequenced material came from NKG2D-low CD8+ T cells sorted from blood. The CDR3 reads CASTPGGFQAFF. CDR3 DNA: TGTGCCAGTACCCCAGGGGGTTTTCAAGCTTTCTTT.